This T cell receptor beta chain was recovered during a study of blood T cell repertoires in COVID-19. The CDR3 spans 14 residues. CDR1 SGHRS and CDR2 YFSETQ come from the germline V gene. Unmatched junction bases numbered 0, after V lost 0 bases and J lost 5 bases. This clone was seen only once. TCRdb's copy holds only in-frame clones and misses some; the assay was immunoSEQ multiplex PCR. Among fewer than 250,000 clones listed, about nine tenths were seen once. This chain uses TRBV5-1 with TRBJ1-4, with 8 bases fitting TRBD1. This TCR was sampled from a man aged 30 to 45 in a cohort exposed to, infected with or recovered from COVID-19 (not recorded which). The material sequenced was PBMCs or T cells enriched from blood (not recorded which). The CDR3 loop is CASSLDRGNEKLFF. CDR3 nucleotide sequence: TGCGCCAGCAGCTTGGACAGGGGGAATGAAAAACTGTTTTTT.